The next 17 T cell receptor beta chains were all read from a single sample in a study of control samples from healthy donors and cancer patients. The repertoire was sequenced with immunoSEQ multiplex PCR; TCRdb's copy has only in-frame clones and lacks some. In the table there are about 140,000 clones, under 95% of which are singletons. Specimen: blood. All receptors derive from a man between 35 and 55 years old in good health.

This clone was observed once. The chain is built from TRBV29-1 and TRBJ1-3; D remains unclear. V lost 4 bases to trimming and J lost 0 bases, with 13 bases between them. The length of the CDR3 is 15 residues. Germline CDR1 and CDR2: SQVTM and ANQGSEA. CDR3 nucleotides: TGCAGCGTTGCTAGCAGCCCTTCCTCTGGAAACACCATATATTTT. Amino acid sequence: CSVASSPSSGNTIYF.

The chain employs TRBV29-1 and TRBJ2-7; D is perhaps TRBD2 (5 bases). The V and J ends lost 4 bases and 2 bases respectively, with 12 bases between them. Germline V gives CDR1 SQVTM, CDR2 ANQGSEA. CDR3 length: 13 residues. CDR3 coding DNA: TGCAGCGTTGGACAAGGAGGAGCCTACGAGCAGTACTTC. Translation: CSVGQGGAYEQYF.

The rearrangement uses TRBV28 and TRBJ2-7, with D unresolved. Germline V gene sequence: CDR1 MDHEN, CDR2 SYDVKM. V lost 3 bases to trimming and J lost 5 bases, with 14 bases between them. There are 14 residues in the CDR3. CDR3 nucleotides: TGTGCCAGCAGTTTGATGGGGAATCTAAACGAGCAGTACTTC. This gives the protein CASSLMGNLNEQYF.

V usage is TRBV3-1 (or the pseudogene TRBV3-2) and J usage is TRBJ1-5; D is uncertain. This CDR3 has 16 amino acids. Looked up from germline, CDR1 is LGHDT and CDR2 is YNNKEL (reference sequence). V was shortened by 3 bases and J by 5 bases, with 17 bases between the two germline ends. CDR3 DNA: TGTGCCAGCAGCCACCGTCAAGGGATCGGGGATCAGCCCCAGCATTTT. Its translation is CASSHRQGIGDQPQHF.

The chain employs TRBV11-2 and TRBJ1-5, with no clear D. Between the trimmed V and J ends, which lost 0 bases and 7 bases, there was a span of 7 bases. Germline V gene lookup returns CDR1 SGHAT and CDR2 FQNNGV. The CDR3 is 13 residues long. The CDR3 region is CASSLDRRQPQHF. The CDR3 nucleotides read TGTGCCAGCAGCTTAGACAGACGGCAGCCCCAGCATTTT.

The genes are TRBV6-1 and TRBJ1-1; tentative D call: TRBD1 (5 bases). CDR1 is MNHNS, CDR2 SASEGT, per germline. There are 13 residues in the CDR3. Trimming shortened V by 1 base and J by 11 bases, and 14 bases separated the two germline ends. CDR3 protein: CASSEVPGTVAFF. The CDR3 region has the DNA TGTGCCAGCAGTGAAGTCCCAGGGACGGTTGCTTTCTTT.

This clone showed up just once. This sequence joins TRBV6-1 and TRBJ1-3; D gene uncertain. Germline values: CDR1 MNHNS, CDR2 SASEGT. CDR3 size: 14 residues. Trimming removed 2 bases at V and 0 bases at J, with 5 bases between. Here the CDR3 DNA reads TGTGCCAGCAGTGAACAGACCTCTGGAAACACCATATATTTT. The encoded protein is CASSEQTSGNTIYF.

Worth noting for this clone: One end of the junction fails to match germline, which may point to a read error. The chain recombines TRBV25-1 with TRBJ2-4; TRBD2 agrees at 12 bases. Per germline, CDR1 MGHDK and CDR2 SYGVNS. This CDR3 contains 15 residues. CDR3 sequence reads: CASTSSGGAINIQYF. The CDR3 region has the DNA TGTGCCAGCACCTCTAGCGGGGGGGCCATAAACATTCAGTACTTC. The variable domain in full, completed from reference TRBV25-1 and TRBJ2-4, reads EADIYQTPRYLVIGTGKKITLECSQTMGHDKMYWYQQDPGMELHLIHYSYGVNSTEKGDLSSESTVSRIRTEHFPLTLESARPSHTSQYLCASTSSGGAINIQYFGAGTRLSVL.

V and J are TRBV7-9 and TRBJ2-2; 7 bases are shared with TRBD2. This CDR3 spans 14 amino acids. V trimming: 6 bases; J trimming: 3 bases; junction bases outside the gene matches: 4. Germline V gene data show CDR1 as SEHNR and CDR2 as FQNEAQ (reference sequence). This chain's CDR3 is CASSEGRDTGELFF. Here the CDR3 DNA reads TGTGCCAGCAGTGAAGGGAGGGACACCGGGGAGCTGTTTTTT.

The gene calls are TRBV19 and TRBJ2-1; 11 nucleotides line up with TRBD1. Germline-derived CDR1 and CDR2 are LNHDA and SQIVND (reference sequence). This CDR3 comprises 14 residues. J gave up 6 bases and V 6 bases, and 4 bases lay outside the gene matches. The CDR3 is CASRIGQGANEQFF. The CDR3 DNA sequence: TGTGCCAGTAGAATCGGACAGGGGGCCAATGAGCAGTTCTTC. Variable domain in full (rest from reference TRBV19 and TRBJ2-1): DGGITQSPKYLFRKEGQNVTLSCEQNLNHDAMYWYRQDPGQGLRLIYYSQIVNDFQKGDIAEGYSVSREKKESFPLTVTSAQKNPTAFYLCASRIGQGANEQFFGPGTRLTVL.

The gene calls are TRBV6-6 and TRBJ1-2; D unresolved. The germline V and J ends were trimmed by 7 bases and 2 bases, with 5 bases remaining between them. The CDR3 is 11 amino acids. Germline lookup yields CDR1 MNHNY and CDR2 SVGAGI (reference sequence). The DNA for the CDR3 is TGTGCCAGCACCACAAACTATGGCTACACCTTC. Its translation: CASTTNYGYTF.

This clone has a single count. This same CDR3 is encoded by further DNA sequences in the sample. The CDR3 sequence is CASATSGKGDNEQFF. In DNA, the CDR3 is TGTGCTAGTGCCACTAGCGGGAAGGGGGACAATGAGCAGTTCTTC. The genes are TRBV12-5 and TRBJ2-1, with TRBD2 identical over 10 bases. The CDR3 covers 15 residues. V shed 7 bases and J 5 bases; nucleotides not matched to a gene: 8. Germline CDR1 LGHNT, CDR2 FRNRAP. Full variable domain (rest looked up from reference TRBV12-5 and TRBJ2-1): DARVTQTPRHKVTEMGQEVTMRCQPILGHNTVFWYRQTMMQGLELLAYFRNRAPLDDSGMPKDRFSAEMPDATLATLKIQPSEPRDSAVYFCASATSGKGDNEQFFGPGTRLTVL.

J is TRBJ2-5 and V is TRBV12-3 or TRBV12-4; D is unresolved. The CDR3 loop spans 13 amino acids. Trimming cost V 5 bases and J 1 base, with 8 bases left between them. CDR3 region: CASSTYLQETQYF. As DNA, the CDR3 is TGTGCCAGCAGTACCTACCTCCAAGAGACCCAGTACTTC.

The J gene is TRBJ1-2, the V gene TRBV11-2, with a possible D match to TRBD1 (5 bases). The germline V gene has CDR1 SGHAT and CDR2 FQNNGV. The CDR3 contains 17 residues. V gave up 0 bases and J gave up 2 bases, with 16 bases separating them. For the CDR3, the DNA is TGTGCCAGCAGCTTAGATCTAGGTGCAGGGACCAACTATGGCTACACCTTC. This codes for CASSLDLGAGTNYGYTF.

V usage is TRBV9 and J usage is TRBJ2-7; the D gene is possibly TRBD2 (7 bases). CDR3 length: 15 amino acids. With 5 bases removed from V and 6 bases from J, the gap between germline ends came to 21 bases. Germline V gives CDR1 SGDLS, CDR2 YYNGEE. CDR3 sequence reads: CASSLEGGSASEQYF. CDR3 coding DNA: TGTGCCAGCAGTCTCGAGGGGGGGTCAGCCAGCGAGCAGTACTTC. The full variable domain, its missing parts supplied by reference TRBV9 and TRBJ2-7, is DSGVTQTPKHLITATGQRVTLRCSPRSGDLSVYWYQQSLDQGLQFLIQYYNGEERAKGNILERFSAQQFPDLHSELNLSSLELGDSALYFCASSLEGGSASEQYFGPGTRLTVT.

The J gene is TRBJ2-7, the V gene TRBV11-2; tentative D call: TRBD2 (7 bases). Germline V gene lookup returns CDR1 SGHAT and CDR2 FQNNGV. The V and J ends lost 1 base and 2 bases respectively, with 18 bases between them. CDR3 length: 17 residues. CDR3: CASSLGGGQRTTYEQYF. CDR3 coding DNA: TGTGCCAGCAGCTTAGGCGGGGGCCAGCGTACAACCTACGAGCAGTACTTC.

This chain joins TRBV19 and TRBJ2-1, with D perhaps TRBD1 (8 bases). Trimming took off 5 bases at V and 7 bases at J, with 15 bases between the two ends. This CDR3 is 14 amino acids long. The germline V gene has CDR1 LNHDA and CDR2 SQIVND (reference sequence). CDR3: CASSWTGTKNEQFF. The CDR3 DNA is TGTGCCAGTAGTTGGACAGGGACTAAAAATGAGCAGTTCTTC. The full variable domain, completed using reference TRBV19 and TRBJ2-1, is DGGITQSPKYLFRKEGQNVTLSCEQNLNHDAMYWYRQDPGQGLRLIYYSQIVNDFQKGDIAEGYSVSREKKESFPLTVTSAQKNPTAFYLCASSWTGTKNEQFFGPGTRLTVL.